The 5 T cell receptor beta chains presented below share a single source sample, sequenced in a study of low-dose radiotherapy and immunotherapy resistance in tumors. The time point: after trial treatment. Treatment reported: LDRT plus nivolumab, ipilimumab, low-dose cyclophosphamide and aspirin (RACIN trial). Alpha and beta chains were covered, as first-strand cDNA relied on TRAV- and TRBV-specific primers. A roughly 19-cycle PCR with a constant-region primer and V-primer adapter amplified TCRs. TCRdb itself ran the reads through MiXCR, one entry per CDR3 protein. The sample comprises tens of thousands of distinct CDR3 sequences, 20% to 25% of which are singletons, and 9.5% to 15% rests with the top ten. The sample consisted of PBMCs, taken after low-dose radiotherapy plus immunotherapy. These receptors originate from a female donor with ovarian cancer.

The chain is built from TRBV11-3 and TRBJ2-1; D may be TRBD2 (5 bases). The CDR3 runs to 12 residues. Germline values: CDR1 SGHNT, CDR2 YENEEA. V was pared by 8 bases and J by 7 bases, with 12 bases between. As DNA, the CDR3 is TGTGCCAGCCTAGGGCGGGTAAATGAGCAGTTCTTC. It specifies CASLGRVNEQFF. Full variable domain (outside the CDR3, taken from reference TRBV11-3 and TRBJ2-1): EAGVVQSPRYKIIEKKQPVAFWCNPISGHNTLYWYLQNLGQGPELLIRYENEEAVDDSQLPKDRFSAERLKGVDSTLKIQPAELGDSAVYLCASLGRVNEQFFGPGTRLTVL.

The sample holds many counts of this clonotype. The gene calls are TRBV7-2 and TRBJ2-2; D is perhaps TRBD2 (6 bases). The CDR3 is made up of 18 amino acids. V lost 1 base, J lost 0 bases, and 15 bases lay in between. The germline V gene encodes CDR1 SGHTA and CDR2 FQGNSA. Written as DNA, the CDR3 is TGTGCCAGCAGCTTAGTTATTAGCGGAACTTCGAACACCGGGGAGCTGTTTTTT. Translating gives CASSLVISGTSNTGELFF.

Concerning this clonotype itself: A single base is all that separates this from a far larger clone, so a read error is likely. Here the CDR3 reads CASSDPRRQETQFF. The CDR3 DNA is TGTGCCAGCAGTGACCCACGCCGCCAAGAGACCCAGTTCTTC. This chain links TRBV6-4 with TRBJ2-1; D gene uncertain. Germline CDR1 reads MRHNA; CDR2 reads SNTAGT. V lost 2 bases and J lost 13, with 18 bases in between. The CDR3 has 14 amino acids.

Many counts were recorded for this clonotype. The J gene is TRBJ2-7, the V gene TRBV5-5, with 11 bases identical to TRBD2. The germline V gene encodes CDR1 SGHKS and CDR2 YYEKEE (reference sequence). CDR3 size: 16 residues. V lost 3 bases, J lost 5 bases, and 10 bases stayed unmatched. The CDR3 DNA sequence: TGTGCCAGCAGCTCTGGACCTACTAGCGGGAGTCACGAGCAGTACTTC. It codes for CASSSGPTSGSHEQYF.

This clonotype showed up many times. The rearrangement uses TRBV6-2 or TRBV6-3 and TRBJ1-1; D call uncertain. CDR3 length: 15 amino acids. Germline lookup yields CDR1 MNHEY and CDR2 SVGEGT. V lost 0 bases and J 3 bases, leaving 11 bases between the germline ends. The CDR3 DNA reads as TGTGCCAGCAGTTACTCTGGGATTCAATACACTGAAGCTTTCTTT. Protein product: CASSYSGIQYTEAFF.